These 26 T cell receptor beta chains came from one sample sequenced in a study of shared clonotypes between healthy human individuals. TCRdb's table, derived via immunoSEQ multiplex PCR, lists solely in-frame clones and lacks some. The sample lists about 530,000 clones; roughly 95% were seen once. What was sequenced was naive CD4+ T cells sorted from blood. The subset was: CD45RA+ positively selected. These receptors were obtained from a woman in her twenties or thirties in good health.

This sequence joins TRBV6-1 and TRBJ2-1, with 11 bases fitting TRBD2. This CDR3 contains 15 residues. J gave up 5 bases and V 4 bases, and 4 bases lay outside the gene matches. Germline V gene sequence: CDR1 MNHNS, CDR2 SASEGT. DNA for the CDR3: TGTGCCAGCAGTGCGACTAGCGGGGCCAACAATGAGCAGTTCTTC. Protein product: CASSATSGANNEQFF.

A single count supports this clone. The DNA of the CDR3 is TGTGCCAGCTCACCCTCCTCTAGCGGGCAAGAGACCCAGTACTTC. It specifies CASSPSSSGQETQYF. This chain uses TRBV18 with TRBJ2-5; 8 bases line up with TRBD2. Germline V CDR1 and CDR2: KGHSH, LQKENI. This CDR3 has 15 amino acids. Unmatched junction bases numbered 5, after V lost 3 bases and J lost 2 bases.

V gene TRBV18 combines with J gene TRBJ2-7; a weak D match, TRBD1 (5 bases). V lost 3 bases and J lost 3, with 15 bases in between. Germline assignment: CDR1 KGHSH and CDR2 LQKENI. The CDR3 sequence is 15 residues long. The CDR3 protein is CASSPNLDSRYEQYF. DNA for the CDR3: TGTGCCAGCTCACCTAATTTAGACAGTCGCTACGAGCAGTACTTC.

This clone was counted once. The CDR3 is CASSKGIAGVLTDTQYF. The CDR3 DNA reads as TGTGCCAGCAGCAAGGGGATAGCGGGAGTTCTAACAGATACGCAGTATTTT. V gene TRBV21-1 combines with J gene TRBJ2-3; TRBD2, the D gene given by the table, was not confirmed from the DNA. TRBV21-1 is given as a pseudogene. This CDR3 has 17 residues.

The chain has TRBV10-2 and TRBJ1-1, with 7 bases lining up with TRBD1. The length of the CDR3 is 16 residues. Germline CDR1 reads WSHSY; CDR2 reads SAAADI. V gave up 7 bases and J gave up 1 base; unmatched junction bases: 12. This CDR3 reads CASTDPTGMGNTEAFF. CDR3 coding DNA: TGCGCCAGCACTGACCCGACAGGGATGGGGAACACTGAAGCTTTCTTT.

The CDR3 here is CASRRLERDTIYF. DNA of the CDR3: TGTGCCAGCAGACGGCTGGAAAGGGACACCATATATTTT. The chain employs TRBV27 and TRBJ1-3; D remains ambiguous. This CDR3 contains 13 residues. In germline, CDR1 is MNHEY, CDR2 SMNVEV (reference sequence). The V end was cut by 6 bases, the J end by 8 bases, with 14 bases between.

V gene TRBV7-4 combines with J gene TRBJ2-1; TRBD1 agrees at 9 bases. CDR3 size: 16 residues. The germline gives CDR1 SGHVT, CDR2 SQSDAQ. V shed 7 bases and J 4 bases; nucleotides not matched to a gene: 11. CDR3 sequence reads: CASNPIRDRAYNEQFF. For the CDR3, the DNA is TGTGCCAGCAACCCCATCCGGGACAGGGCTTACAATGAGCAGTTCTTC.

The chain is built from TRBV6-5 and TRBJ1-5; a weak D match, TRBD1 (6 bases). Looked up from germline, CDR1 is MNHEY and CDR2 is SVGAGI. V lost 8 bases and J 3 bases, leaving 14 bases between the germline ends. This CDR3 is built from 14 residues. The CDR3 spells CASAEYRVNQPQHF. The CDR3 DNA follows: TGTGCCAGCGCTGAGTACAGGGTCAATCAGCCCCAGCATTTT.

The chain couples TRBV10-3 to TRBJ2-2; 8 bases are shared with TRBD1. The germline V gene has CDR1 ENHRY and CDR2 SYGVKD. V was pared by 10 bases and J by 3 bases, with 1 base of the junction left unmatched. This CDR3 has 12 amino acids. The CDR3 region has the DNA TGTGCCACCAGGGGGCACACCGGGGAGCTGTTTTTT. This encodes CATRGHTGELFF.

V and J are TRBV2 and TRBJ1-1, with D perhaps matching TRBD1 (5 bases). V was cut by 2 bases and J by 0 bases, with 10 bases left in between. The CDR3 has 15 amino acids. The germline CDR1 and CDR2 sequences are SNHLY and FYNNEI. CDR3 protein: CASSEMGTVNTEAFF. CDR3 DNA sequence: TGTGCCAGCAGTGAAATGGGGACGGTGAACACTGAAGCTTTCTTT.

This clone appeared a single time. V gene TRBV11-2 combines with J gene TRBJ2-1; 15 nucleotides agree with TRBD2. Unmatched junction bases numbered 12, after V lost 1 base and J lost 8 bases. Germline V gene data show CDR1 as SGHAT and CDR2 as FQNNGV. The CDR3 consists of 19 residues. CDR3 amino acids: CASSLVDGWTSGRAHEQFF. CDR3 DNA: TGTGCCAGCAGCTTAGTTGACGGGTGGACTAGCGGGAGGGCCCATGAGCAGTTCTTC.

The chain couples TRBV11-1 to TRBJ2-7, with D possibly matching TRBD2 (6 bases). There are 16 residues in the CDR3. Germline-derived CDR1 and CDR2 are SGHAT and FQDESV (reference sequence). The V gene lost 1 base and the J gene lost 0 bases, with 13 bases spanning the gap. CDR3: CASSLGYSGSSYEQYF. CDR3 coding DNA: TGTGCCAGCAGCTTAGGGTACAGCGGGTCCTCCTACGAGCAGTACTTC.

The chain is built from TRBV18 and TRBJ2-5; TRBD1 might be the D (6 bases). The J call may be incorrect, as the DNA end agrees better with TRBJ2-7. This CDR3 comprises 15 residues. Germline V CDR1 and CDR2: KGHSH, LQKENI. Here the CDR3 DNA reads TGTGCCAGCTCACCTCCTTCGACAGGTACCGACGAGCAGTACTTC. Protein product: CASSPPSTGTDEQYF.

The table lists this clone with a few counts. This chain uses TRBV5-1 with TRBJ2-2; D is possibly TRBD1 or TRBD2 (6 bases each). V was shortened by 9 bases and J by 3 bases, with 15 bases between the two germline ends. The length of the CDR3 is 14 residues. CDR1 and CDR2 (germline): SGHRS, YFSETQ. Here the CDR3 reads CATGDRTDTGELFF. CDR3 nucleotide sequence: TGCGCCACGGGAGACAGGACGGACACCGGGGAGCTGTTTTTT.

The DNA for the CDR3 is TGCGCCAGCAGCCTCGATCAATCCAACTATGGCTACACCTTC. Amino acids: CASSLDQSNYGYTF. The J gene is TRBJ1-2, the V gene TRBV5-1; D remains unclear. The germline gives CDR1 SGHRS, CDR2 YFSETQ. This CDR3 contains 14 residues. V was pared by 4 bases and J by 2 bases, with 12 bases between.

This chain links TRBV4-1 with TRBJ2-7; tentative D call: TRBD1 (5 bases). Trimming shortened V by 4 bases and J by 3 bases, and 10 bases separated the two germline ends. The length of the CDR3 is 13 residues. Germline CDR1 reads MGHRA; CDR2 reads YSYEKL. The CDR3 DNA reads TGCGCCAGCAGCCTTGACAGTTACTACGAGCAGTACTTC. As protein: CASSLDSYYEQYF.

The CDR3 protein is CASSPPGTPVEAFF. The CDR3 bases are TGTGCCAGCTCACCCCCCGGGACCCCGGTAGAAGCTTTCTTT. J is TRBJ1-1 and V is TRBV18, with D perhaps matching TRBD1 (5 bases). CDR3 length: 14 amino acids. CDR1 and CDR2 from the germline V gene are KGHSH and LQKENI. V was pared by 3 bases and J by 8 bases, with 16 bases between. The full variable domain, rest sourced from reference TRBV18 and TRBJ1-1, is NAGVMQNPRHLVRRRGQEARLRCSPMKGHSHVYWYRQLPEEGLKFMVYLQKENIIDESGMPKERFSAEFPKEGPSILRIQQVVRGDSAAYFCASSPPGTPVEAFFGQGTRLTVV.

This chain joins TRBV28 and TRBJ2-7, with D possibly TRBD1 on 5 matching bases. The CDR3 runs 15 residues. The germline V gene has CDR1 MDHEN and CDR2 SYDVKM. V lost 1 base and J 0 bases, leaving 10 bases between the germline ends. CDR3 region: CASSLYWGSSYEQYF. In nucleotides, the CDR3 is TGTGCCAGCAGTTTATATTGGGGCTCCTCCTACGAGCAGTACTTC.

V and J are TRBV7-4 and TRBJ1-1; D possibly corresponds to TRBD1 (6 bases). The CDR3 loop spans 16 amino acids. Germline V gene sequence: CDR1 SGHVT, CDR2 SQSDAQ. V was shortened by 2 bases and J by 1 base, with 14 bases between the two germline ends. CDR3 amino acids: CASSLFPLDRNTEAFF. The CDR3 DNA follows: TGTGCCAGCAGCTTATTCCCCCTGGACAGGAACACTGAAGCTTTCTTT.

The chain has TRBV7-2 and TRBJ2-5; 7 bases are a match to TRBD2. The J call may be in error: the DNA end matches TRBJ2-7 better. In germline, CDR1 is SGHTA, CDR2 FQGNSA. The CDR3 totals 13 residues. The CDR3 here is CASSLAANYEQYF. CDR3 DNA: TGTGCCAGCAGTCTAGCGGCGAACTACGAGCAGTACTTC.

The rearrangement uses TRBV28 and TRBJ2-7; 7 bases agree with TRBD1. The CDR3 length is 13 residues. CDR1 MDHEN and CDR2 SYDVKM come from the germline V gene. The J segment lost 3 bases and the V segment lost 8 bases, leaving 7 bases of the junction unmatched. As DNA, the CDR3 is TGTGCCAGCGGACAGGATAAGGACTACGAGCAGTACTTC. Translated, it gives CASGQDKDYEQYF. The complete variable domain, with remaining parts taken from reference TRBV28 and TRBJ2-7, reads DVKVTQSSRYLVKRTGEKVFLECVQDMDHENMFWYRQDPGLGLRLIYFSYDVKMKEKGDIPEGYSVSREKKERFSLILESASTNQTSMYLCASGQDKDYEQYFGPGTRLTVT.

The chain couples TRBV18 to TRBJ2-2, with TRBD2 matching 10 bases. The germline V gene has CDR1 KGHSH and CDR2 LQKENI. The CDR3 runs 16 residues. V was clipped by 3 bases and J by 7 bases; unmatched bases: 8. The CDR3 protein is CASSPGLAGDHGELFF. The CDR3 DNA is TGTGCCAGCTCACCTGGCCTAGCGGGAGACCACGGGGAGCTGTTTTTT.

This chain links TRBV19 with TRBJ1-1, with D hard to call. The CDR3 covers 16 residues. Germline CDR1 LNHDA, CDR2 SQIVND (reference sequence). V lost 1 base and J lost 4, with 16 bases in between. This CDR3 reads CASSIGSLWRGTEAFF. For the CDR3, the DNA is TGTGCCAGTAGTATAGGCTCCCTATGGCGGGGCACTGAAGCTTTCTTT.

The J gene is TRBJ2-7, the V gene TRBV5-1, with TRBD2 matching 12 bases. With V trimmed by 0 bases and J by 0 bases, 1 base remained unmatched. Germline V gives CDR1 SGHRS, CDR2 YFSETQ. The CDR3 has 16 amino acids. For the CDR3, the DNA is TGCGCCAGCAGCTTGGGGACTAGCGGGGTCTCCTACGAGCAGTACTTC. This translates into CASSLGTSGVSYEQYF. The variable domain in full, completed from reference TRBV5-1 and TRBJ2-7, reads KAGVTQTPRYLIKTRGQQVTLSCSPISGHRSVSWYQQTPGQGLQFLFEYFSETQRNKGNFPGRFSGRQFSNSRSEMNVSTLELGDSALYLCASSLGTSGVSYEQYFGPGTRLTVT.

V gene TRBV14 combines with J gene TRBJ2-7, with D perhaps given as TRBD1 or TRBD2 (6 bases each). CDR1 SGHDN and CDR2 FVKESK come from the germline V gene. Trimming stripped 4 bases from V and 7 bases from J, with 20 bases between. The CDR3 runs to 15 residues. The CDR3, as DNA: TGTGCCAGCAGCCGTCTGGACAGACCCGCGGGGGAGCAGTACTTC. Protein: CASSRLDRPAGEQYF.

The chain recombines TRBV7-9 with TRBJ2-2, with D hard to call. V was cut by 5 bases and J by 6 bases, with 7 bases left in between. Germline V gene data show CDR1 as SEHNR and CDR2 as FQNEAQ (reference sequence). The CDR3 has 12 amino acids. CDR3 residues: CASSQLSGELFF. In nucleotides, the CDR3 is TGTGCCAGCAGCCAGCTGTCCGGGGAGCTGTTTTTT.